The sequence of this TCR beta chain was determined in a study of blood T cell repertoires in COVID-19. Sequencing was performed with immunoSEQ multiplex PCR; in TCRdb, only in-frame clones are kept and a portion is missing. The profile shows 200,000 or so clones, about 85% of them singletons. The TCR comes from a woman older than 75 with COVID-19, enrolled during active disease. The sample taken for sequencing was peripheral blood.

CDR3 region: CASTLGDGGSTDTQYF. CDR3 coding DNA: TGTGCCAGTACATTAGGCGACGGGGGAAGTACAGATACGCAGTATTTT. V gene TRBV19 combines with J gene TRBJ2-3; maybe TRBD2 (6 bases). CDR1 and CDR2 from the germline V gene are LNHDA and SQIVND (reference sequence). V lost 7 bases and J lost 3, with 20 bases in between. The CDR3 is 16 residues long.